This TCR beta chain was documented in a study of T cells in Graves' hyperthyroidism and ophthalmopathy. Authors of the study amplified TCR beta CDR3 regions from RNA transcripts. First-round RT-PCR of the TCR CDR3 relied on the HTBI primer set. Each CDR3 protein gets one entry after TCRdb re-called the multiplex PCR reads with MiXCR. The sample comprises hundreds of thousands of distinct CDR3 sequences, over 15% of which are singletons, and over 15% rests with the top ten. The blood specimen was taken at initial hyperthyroidism diagnosis, before any ophthalmopathy symptoms. In its sample, this clonotype was seen many times. The CDR3 totals 15 residues. Germline CDR1 reads LGHDT; CDR2 reads YNNKEL (reference sequence). J lost 1 base, V lost 4 bases, and 6 bases had no gene match.

The J gene is TRBJ1-1, the V gene TRBV3-1; the match to TRBD1 covers 7 bases. The receptor was isolated from a woman between 50 and 59 years old with Graves' hyperthyroidism that later progressed to Graves' ophthalmopathy. The sample comprised blood. The DNA of the CDR3 is TGTGCCAGCAGCCCCCTCCGGACAGGGAACACTGAAGCTTTCTTT. Protein: CASSPLRTGNTEAFF.